This T cell receptor beta chain was observed in a study of early T cells in non-severe SARS-CoV-2 infection. Study-level findings and limits: Comparison of clonotypes with VDJdb favored anti-spike CD8 responses while missing private and CD4 specificities.

TCRdb independently ran MiXCR on the 5' RACE reads; one entry per CDR3 protein. The sample holds 85,000 to 90,000 distinct CDR3 sequences, approximately 14% seen once. This clonotype was counted many times. Its antigen is unknown. With 3 bases clipped from V and 6 bases from J, the junction kept 8 bases outside the gene matches. From germline, CDR1 is DFQATT and CDR2 SNEGSKA (reference sequence). The CDR3 contains 15 residues. The origin of this receptor is an adult who was a healthcare worker with PCR-confirmed SARS-CoV-2 infection or an uninfected control (not recorded which). Sequencing was performed on whole blood. The rearrangement joins TRBV20-1 to TRBJ1-6; 7 bases line up with TRBD1. The CDR3 is CSARRGQQGNSPLHF. In nucleotides, the CDR3 is TGCAGTGCTAGGAGGGGACAGCAGGGTAATTCACCCCTCCACTTT.